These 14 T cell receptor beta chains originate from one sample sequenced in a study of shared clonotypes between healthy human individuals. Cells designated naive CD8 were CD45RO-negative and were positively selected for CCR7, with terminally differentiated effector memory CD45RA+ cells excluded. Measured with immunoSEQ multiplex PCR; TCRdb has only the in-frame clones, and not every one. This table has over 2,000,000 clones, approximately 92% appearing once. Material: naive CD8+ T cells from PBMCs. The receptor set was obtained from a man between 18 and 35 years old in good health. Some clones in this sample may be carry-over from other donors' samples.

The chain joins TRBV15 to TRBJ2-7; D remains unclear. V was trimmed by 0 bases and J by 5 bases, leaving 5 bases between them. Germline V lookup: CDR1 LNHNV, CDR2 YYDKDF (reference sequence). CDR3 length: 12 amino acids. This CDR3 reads CATSRDPHEQYF. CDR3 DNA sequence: TGTGCCACCAGCAGAGATCCCCACGAGCAGTACTTC.

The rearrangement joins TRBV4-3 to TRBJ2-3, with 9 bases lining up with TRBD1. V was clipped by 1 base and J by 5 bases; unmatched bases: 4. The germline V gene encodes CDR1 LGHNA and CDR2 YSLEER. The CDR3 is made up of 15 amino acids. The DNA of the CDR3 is TGCGCCAGCAGCCAAGGGACAGGGGTGAAAGATACGCAGTATTTT. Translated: CASSQGTGVKDTQYF.

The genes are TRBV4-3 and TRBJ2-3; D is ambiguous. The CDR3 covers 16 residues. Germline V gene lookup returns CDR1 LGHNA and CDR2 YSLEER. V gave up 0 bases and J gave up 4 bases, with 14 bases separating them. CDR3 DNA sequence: TGCGCCAGCAGCCAAGACGTCGGATTAAGGGCAGATACGCAGTATTTT. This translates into CASSQDVGLRADTQYF.

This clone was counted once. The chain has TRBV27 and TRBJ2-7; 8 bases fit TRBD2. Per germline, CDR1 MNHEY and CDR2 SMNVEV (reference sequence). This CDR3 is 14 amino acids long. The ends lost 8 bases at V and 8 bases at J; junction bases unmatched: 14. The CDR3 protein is CASRSLAEGLKQYF. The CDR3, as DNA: TGTGCCAGCCGATCACTAGCGGAAGGTCTCAAGCAGTACTTC.

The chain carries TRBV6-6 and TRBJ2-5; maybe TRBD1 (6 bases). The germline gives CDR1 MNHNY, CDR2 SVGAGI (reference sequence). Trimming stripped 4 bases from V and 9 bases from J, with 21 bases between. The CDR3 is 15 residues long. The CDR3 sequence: CASSSIQGTWMAQYF. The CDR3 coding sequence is TGTGCCAGCAGTTCAATACAGGGTACCTGGATGGCCCAGTACTTC.

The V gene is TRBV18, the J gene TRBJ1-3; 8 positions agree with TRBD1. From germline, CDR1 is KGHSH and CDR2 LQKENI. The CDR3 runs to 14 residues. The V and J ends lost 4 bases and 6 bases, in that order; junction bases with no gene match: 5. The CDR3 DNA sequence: TGTGCCAGCTCACTCGGACAGGGAACAAACACCATATATTTT. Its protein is CASSLGQGTNTIYF. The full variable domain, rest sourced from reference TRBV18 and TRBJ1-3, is NAGVMQNPRHLVRRRGQEARLRCSPMKGHSHVYWYRQLPEEGLKFMVYLQKENIIDESGMPKERFSAEFPKEGPSILRIQQVVRGDSAAYFCASSLGQGTNTIYFGEGSWLTVV.

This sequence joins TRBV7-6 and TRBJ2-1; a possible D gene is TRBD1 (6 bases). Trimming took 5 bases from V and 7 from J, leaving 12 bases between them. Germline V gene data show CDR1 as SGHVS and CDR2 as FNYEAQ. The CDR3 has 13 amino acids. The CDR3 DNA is TGTGCCAGCAGCCAAGACAGGCGAAATGAGCAGTTCTTC. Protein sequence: CASSQDRRNEQFF.

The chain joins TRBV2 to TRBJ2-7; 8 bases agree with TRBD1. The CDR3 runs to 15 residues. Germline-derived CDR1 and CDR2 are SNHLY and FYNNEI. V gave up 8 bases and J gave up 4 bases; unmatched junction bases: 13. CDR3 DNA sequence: TGTGCCAGCTATACCGTCGGGACAGGACTTTACGAGCAGTACTTC. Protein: CASYTVGTGLYEQYF.

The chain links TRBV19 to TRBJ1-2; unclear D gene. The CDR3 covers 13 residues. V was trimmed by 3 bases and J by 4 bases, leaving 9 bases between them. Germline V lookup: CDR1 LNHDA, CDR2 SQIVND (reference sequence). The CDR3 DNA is TGTGCCAGTAGTATTCCTTCTGGCTATGGCTACACCTTC. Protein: CASSIPSGYGYTF.

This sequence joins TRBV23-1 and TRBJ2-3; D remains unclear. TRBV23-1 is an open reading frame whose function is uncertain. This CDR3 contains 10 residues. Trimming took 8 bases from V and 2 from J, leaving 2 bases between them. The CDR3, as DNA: TGCGCCAGCGTCACAGATACGCAGTATTTT. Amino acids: CASVTDTQYF.

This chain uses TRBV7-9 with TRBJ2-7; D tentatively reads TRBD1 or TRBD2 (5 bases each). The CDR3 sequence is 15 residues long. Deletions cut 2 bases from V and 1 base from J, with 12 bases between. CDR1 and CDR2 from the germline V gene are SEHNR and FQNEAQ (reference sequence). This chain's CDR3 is CASSLRDGVSYEQYF. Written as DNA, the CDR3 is TGTGCCAGCAGCTTACGGGACGGAGTTTCCTACGAGCAGTACTTC.

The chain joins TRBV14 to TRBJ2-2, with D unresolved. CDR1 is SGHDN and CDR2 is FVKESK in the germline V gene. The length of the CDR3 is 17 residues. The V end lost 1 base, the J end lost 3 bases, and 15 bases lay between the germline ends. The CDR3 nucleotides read TGTGCCAGCAGCCAAGGACGAGCAGCGATCTACACCGGGGAGCTGTTTTTT. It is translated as CASSQGRAAIYTGELFF.

The CDR3 region is CASSEGGSGEKLFF. DNA of the CDR3: TGTGCCAGCAGTGAAGGGGGGAGTGGCGAAAAACTGTTTTTT. V usage is TRBV2 and J usage is TRBJ1-4, with D possibly TRBD1 on 5 matching bases. The V gene's germline CDR1 is SNHLY and CDR2 FYNNEI. The CDR3 length is 14 residues. The V gene lost 1 base and the J gene lost 8 bases, with 11 bases spanning the gap.

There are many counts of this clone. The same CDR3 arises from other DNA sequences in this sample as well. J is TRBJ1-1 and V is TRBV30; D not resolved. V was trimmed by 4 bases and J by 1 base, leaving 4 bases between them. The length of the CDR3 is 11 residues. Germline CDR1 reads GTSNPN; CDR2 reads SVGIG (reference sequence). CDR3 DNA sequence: TGTGCCTGGAACAGGAACACTGAAGCTTTCTTT. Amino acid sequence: CAWNRNTEAFF.